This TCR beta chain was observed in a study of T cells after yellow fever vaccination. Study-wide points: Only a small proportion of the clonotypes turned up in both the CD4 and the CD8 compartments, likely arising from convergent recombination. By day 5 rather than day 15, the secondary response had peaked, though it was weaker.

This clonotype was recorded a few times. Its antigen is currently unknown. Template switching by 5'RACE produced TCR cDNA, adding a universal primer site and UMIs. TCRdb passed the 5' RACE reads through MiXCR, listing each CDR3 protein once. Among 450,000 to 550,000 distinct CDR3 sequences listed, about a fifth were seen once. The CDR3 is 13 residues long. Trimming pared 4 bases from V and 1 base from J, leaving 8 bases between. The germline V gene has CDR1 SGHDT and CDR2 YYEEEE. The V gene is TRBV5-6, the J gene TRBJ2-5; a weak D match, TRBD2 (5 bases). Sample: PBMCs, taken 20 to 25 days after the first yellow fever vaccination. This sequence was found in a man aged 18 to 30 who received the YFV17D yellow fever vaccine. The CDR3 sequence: CASSQDFQETQYF. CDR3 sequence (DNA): TGTGCCAGCAGCCAGGACTTCCAAGAGACCCAGTACTTC.